The next 19 T cell receptor beta chains were all read from a single sample in a study of T cells in Graves' hyperthyroidism and ophthalmopathy. RNA transcripts were the template for amplifying TCR beta CDR3 regions. The TCR CDR3 first-round RT-PCR relied on the HTBI primer set. TCRdb independently ran MiXCR on the multiplex PCR reads; one entry per CDR3 protein. This sample carries approximately 370,000 distinct CDR3 sequences, about a sixth of them seen once, and the ten largest clones take 34%. The sequenced material came from blood. Receptor source: a woman in her twenties or thirties with Graves' hyperthyroidism that later progressed to Graves' ophthalmopathy.

This chain joins TRBV11-2 and TRBJ2-5; 9 positions agree with TRBD2. V lost 7 bases to trimming and J lost 3 bases; unmatched junction nucleotides: 27. The germline gives CDR1 SGHAT, CDR2 FQNNGV. The length of the CDR3 is 21 residues. The CDR3 DNA reads TGTGCCAGCATGCATAGCGGGAGTCGGTCCGGGGTCGAGCGGGAGGAAGAGACCCAGTACTTC. Translating it yields CASMHSGSRSGVEREEETQYF. Combining the CDR3 with reference TRBV11-2 and TRBJ2-5 gives the whole variable domain EAGVAQSPRYKIIEKRQSVAFWCNPISGHATLYWYQQILGQGPKLLIQFQNNGVVDDSQLPKDRFSAERLKGVDSTLKIQPAKLEDSAVYLCASMHSGSRSGVEREEETQYFGPGTRLLVL.

This sequence joins TRBV5-1 and TRBJ2-3, with 8 positions matching TRBD1. The V gene's germline CDR1 is SGHRS and CDR2 YFSETQ. V lost 7 bases to trimming and J lost 4 bases; unmatched junction nucleotides: 17. CDR3 size: 17 residues. For the CDR3, the DNA is TGCGCCAGCGCTTTTCGTCAGGGGGCATTTGCTGCAGATACGCAGTATTTT. Protein: CASAFRQGAFAADTQYF.

The rearrangement joins TRBV19 to TRBJ1-2, with 7 bases matching TRBD1. Germline assignment: CDR1 LNHDA and CDR2 SQIVND (reference sequence). The CDR3 is made up of 14 amino acids. The J segment lost 1 base and the V segment lost 9 bases, leaving 8 bases of the junction unmatched. The CDR3 region is CASRHRGDNYGYTF. CDR3 DNA sequence: TGTGCCAGCCGGCACAGGGGAGATAACTATGGCTACACCTTC.

Of note for this clonotype: A much larger clone differs from this one at a single base, so this may be a read error. The CDR3 does not close with the conserved phenylalanine or tryptophan, likely indicating a read error. The gene calls are TRBV20-1 and TRBJ2-5; D gene uncertain. V gave up 6 bases and J gave up 3 bases, with 20 bases separating them. The CDR3 is made up of 15 amino acids. Germline lookup yields CDR1 DFQATT and CDR2 SNEGSKA (reference sequence). The DNA for the CDR3 is TGCAGTGCGCGATCCCCCACAGCCCAGGAAGAGACCCAGTACCTC. Its translation is CSARSPTAQEETQYL.

This clonotype was recorded many times. This chain links TRBV29-1 with TRBJ2-5; a possible D gene is TRBD1 (5 bases). This CDR3 is 12 amino acids long. Germline V gives CDR1 SQVTM, CDR2 ANQGSEA. With 8 bases removed from V and 5 bases from J, the gap between germline ends came to 15 bases. The CDR3, as DNA: TGCAGCTCACGAACAGGTTTGGAGACCCAGTACTTC. It codes for CSSRTGLETQYF.

This clonotype occurred many times. This chain connects TRBV19 to TRBJ2-7; D could derive from TRBD1 or TRBD2 (5 bases each). The CDR3 has 15 amino acids. CDR1 is LNHDA and CDR2 is SQIVND in the germline V gene (reference sequence). The V end lost 3 bases, the J end lost 1 base, and 13 bases lay between the germline ends. CDR3 coding DNA: TGTGCCAGTAGTATCAGACGGGACGGATCCTACGAGCAGTACTTC. It codes for CASSIRRDGSYEQYF.

In its sample, this clonotype was seen many times. V and J are TRBV2 and TRBJ1-1; D remains unclear. V lost 0 bases and J lost 7, with 21 bases in between. There are 17 residues in the CDR3. CDR1 and CDR2 (germline): SNHLY, FYNNEI. The CDR3 sequence: CASSEALGYALLLEAFF. The CDR3 region has the DNA TGTGCCAGCAGTGAAGCGTTGGGCTACGCGCTCCTCCTTGAAGCTTTCTTT.

This clonotype has ten or more counts. The rearrangement joins TRBV10-3 to TRBJ2-5; possible D gene TRBD2, 6 bases. The germline CDR1 and CDR2 sequences are ENHRY and SYGVKD. The CDR3 has 12 residues. The V and J ends lost 4 bases and 3 bases respectively, with 6 bases between them. The CDR3 spells CAISGGEETQYF. The DNA of the CDR3 is TGTGCCATCAGTGGGGGGGAAGAGACCCAGTACTTC.

This clonotype has at least ten counts. This sequence joins TRBV20-1 and TRBJ1-6; tentatively, D is TRBD1 (6 bases). The V end lost 0 bases, the J end lost 5 bases, and 11 bases lay between the germline ends. This CDR3 comprises 15 residues. The germline V gene encodes CDR1 DFQATT and CDR2 SNEGSKA (reference sequence). The CDR3 protein is CSAREQGHDNSPLHF. Written as DNA, the CDR3 is TGCAGTGCTAGAGAACAGGGCCATGATAATTCACCCCTCCACTTT.

This clonotype was counted between two and nine times. The V call is TRBV4-1, the J call TRBJ2-4, with TRBD2 matching over 10 bases. V lost 2 bases, J lost 0 bases, and 7 bases stayed unmatched. This CDR3 region has 18 residues. Per germline, CDR1 MGHRA and CDR2 YSYEKL. The CDR3 sequence: CASSQRAGGLLAKNIQYF. The CDR3 nucleotides are TGCGCCAGCAGCCAAAGAGCGGGGGGGCTCTTAGCCAAAAACATTCAGTACTTC.

Only one count was recorded for this clonotype. The chain carries TRBV2 and TRBJ2-5; 14 nucleotides agree with TRBD2. J lost 4 bases, V lost 4 bases, and 8 bases had no gene match. CDR1 and CDR2 (germline): SNHLY, FYNNEI. The CDR3 covers 17 residues. The CDR3 sequence is CASSGTSGRKGRETQYF. The CDR3 DNA reads TGTGCCAGCAGTGGGACTAGCGGGAGGAAAGGGAGAGAGACCCAGTACTTC.

The chain joins TRBV6-8 to TRBJ2-2; TRBD2 might be the D (6 bases). Per the germline V gene, CDR1 is MNHGY and CDR2 is SAAAGT. Trimming removed 9 bases at V and 5 bases at J, with 22 bases between. The CDR3 is 16 amino acids. CDR3 in amino acids: CARGEVTQGNTGELFF. Written as DNA, the CDR3 is TGTGCCAGAGGGGAGGTCACGCAGGGCAATACCGGGGAGCTGTTTTTT.

This clonotype came up many times. CDR3 nucleotides: TGCAGTGCTTCACAGGGAAGTGGTACTGAAGCTTTCTTT. Its protein product is CSASQGSGTEAFF. The chain recombines TRBV20-1 with TRBJ1-1; TRBD1 might be the D (6 bases). V lost 5 bases and J 5 bases, leaving 15 bases between the germline ends. The CDR3 is 13 residues long. Germline V gives CDR1 DFQATT, CDR2 SNEGSKA (reference sequence).

The chain couples TRBV7-2 to TRBJ2-2, with 11 bases fitting TRBD2. This CDR3 has 18 amino acids. The germline V gene encodes CDR1 SGHTA and CDR2 FQGNSA. Trimming took 0 bases from V and 0 from J; bases not matched to a gene: 3. The DNA of the CDR3 is TGTGCCAGCAGCTTAGCACTAGCGGGGGTAGCGAACACCGGGGAGCTGTTTTTT. This sequence encodes CASSLALAGVANTGELFF.

The table lists this clonotype with a few counts. The rearrangement uses TRBV7-2 and TRBJ2-1; 11 bases are a match to TRBD2. The CDR3 sequence is 17 residues long. V gave up 11 bases and J gave up 2 bases; unmatched junction bases: 14. Germline values: CDR1 SGHTA, CDR2 FQGNSA. The CDR3 sequence: CASGLAGGMFPYNEQFF. Here the CDR3 DNA reads TGTGCCTCGGGGTTAGCGGGGGGGATGTTTCCCTACAATGAGCAGTTCTTC.

This clonotype was seen only a few times. Here the CDR3 DNA reads TGTGCCAGCAGTTTAATAGGGTCTAATCAGCCCCAGCATTTT. Translation: CASSLIGSNQPQHF. The rearrangement joins TRBV27 to TRBJ1-5, with D uncertain. CDR3 size: 14 residues. CDR1 is MNHEY, CDR2 SMNVEV, per germline (reference sequence). With 2 bases removed from V and 4 bases from J, the gap between germline ends came to 9 bases.

This clonotype came up many times. V is TRBV18 and J is TRBJ1-1, with D tentatively TRBD1 (5 bases). This CDR3 region has 13 residues. Germline loops: CDR1 KGHSH, CDR2 LQKENI. The ends were cut back, 5 bases at V and 10 bases at J, with 17 bases in the middle. The CDR3 DNA sequence: TGTGCCAGCTCAGGCGGGACTCGAGTGGGAGCTTTCTTT. Translating gives CASSGGTRVGAFF. The full variable domain, with the rest looked up from reference TRBV18 and TRBJ1-1, is NAGVMQNPRHLVRRRGQEARLRCSPMKGHSHVYWYRQLPEEGLKFMVYLQKENIIDESGMPKERFSAEFPKEGPSILRIQQVVRGDSAAYFCASSGGTRVGAFFGQGTRLTVV.

This clonotype was counted many times. The gene calls are TRBV3-1 and TRBJ2-7, with 10 bases fitting TRBD1. CDR3 length equals 15 residues. V trimming: 4 bases; J trimming: 5 bases; junction bases outside the gene matches: 8. The germline V gene encodes CDR1 LGHDT and CDR2 YNNKEL (reference sequence). CDR3 residues: CASSRTGQGTNEQYF. The CDR3 DNA reads TGTGCCAGCAGCCGAACGGGACAGGGGACCAACGAGCAGTACTTC.

The sample holds a few counts of this clonotype. The V and J genes are TRBV24-1 and TRBJ2-7; D not resolved. The V and J ends lost 0 bases and 6 bases respectively, with 8 bases between them. Germline V gene lookup returns CDR1 KGHDR and CDR2 SFDVKD. This CDR3 contains 13 residues. The CDR3 bases are TGTGCCACCAGTGATTTGCCGGGCGGCGAGCAGTACTTC. Its translation is CATSDLPGGEQYF.